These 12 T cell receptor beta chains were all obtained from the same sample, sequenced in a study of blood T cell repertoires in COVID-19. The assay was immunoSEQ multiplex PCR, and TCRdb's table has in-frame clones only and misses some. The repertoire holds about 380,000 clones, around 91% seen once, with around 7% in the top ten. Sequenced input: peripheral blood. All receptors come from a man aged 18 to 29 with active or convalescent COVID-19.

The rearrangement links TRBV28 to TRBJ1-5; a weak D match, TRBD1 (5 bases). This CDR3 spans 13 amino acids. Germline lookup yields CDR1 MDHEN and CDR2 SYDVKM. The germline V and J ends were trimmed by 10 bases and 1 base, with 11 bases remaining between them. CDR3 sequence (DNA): TGTGCCACCGAACAGGACAGCAATCAGCCCCAGCATTTT. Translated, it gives CATEQDSNQPQHF.

CDR3 DNA sequence: TGTGCCAGTAGTATTGGCCTGGGGCCCAACTACGAGCAGTACTTC. It translates to CASSIGLGPNYEQYF. The rearrangement links TRBV19 to TRBJ2-7, with D possibly being TRBD1 (5 bases). Deletions cut 3 bases from V and 3 bases from J, with 15 bases between. This CDR3 has 15 amino acids. Germline CDR1 is LNHDA and CDR2 is SQIVND (reference sequence).

CDR3 DNA: TGTGCCAGCAGCCCCGGAATGACAGGGCCGAATTCACCCCTCCACTTT. Its protein is CASSPGMTGPNSPLHF. V usage is TRBV6-2 or TRBV6-3 and J usage is TRBJ1-6; 7 positions agree with TRBD1. Germline assignment: CDR1 MNHEY and CDR2 SVGEGT. The length of the CDR3 is 16 residues. J lost 7 bases, V lost 6 bases, and 12 bases had no gene match.

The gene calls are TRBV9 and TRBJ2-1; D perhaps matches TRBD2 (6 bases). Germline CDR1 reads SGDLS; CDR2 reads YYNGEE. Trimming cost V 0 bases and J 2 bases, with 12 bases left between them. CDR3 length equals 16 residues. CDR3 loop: CASSVAARDAYNEQFF. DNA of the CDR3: TGTGCCAGCAGCGTAGCTGCGCGGGACGCCTACAATGAGCAGTTCTTC.

The CDR3 region is CASSYSMTAYSLSGNTIYF. The DNA of the CDR3 is TGTGCCAGCAGTTACTCGATGACAGCCTATTCTCTCTCTGGAAACACCATATATTTT. J is TRBJ1-3 and V is TRBV6-2 or TRBV6-3; a weak D match, TRBD1 (5 bases). The V gene's germline CDR1 is MNHEY and CDR2 SVGEGT. V was trimmed by 0 bases and J by 0 bases, leaving 18 bases between them. The CDR3 covers 19 residues.

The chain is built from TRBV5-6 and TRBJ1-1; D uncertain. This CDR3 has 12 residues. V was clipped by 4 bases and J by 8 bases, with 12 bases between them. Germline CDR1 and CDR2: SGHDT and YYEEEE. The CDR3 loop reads CASSLWRREAFF. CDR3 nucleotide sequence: TGTGCCAGCAGCCTCTGGAGGCGAGAAGCTTTCTTT.

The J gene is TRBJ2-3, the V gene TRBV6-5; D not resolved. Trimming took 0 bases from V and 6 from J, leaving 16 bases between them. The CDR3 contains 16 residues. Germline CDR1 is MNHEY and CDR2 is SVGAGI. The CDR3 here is CASSYSPSFGSDTQYF. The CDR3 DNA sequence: TGTGCCAGCAGTTACTCACCTAGTTTTGGCTCTGATACGCAGTATTTT.

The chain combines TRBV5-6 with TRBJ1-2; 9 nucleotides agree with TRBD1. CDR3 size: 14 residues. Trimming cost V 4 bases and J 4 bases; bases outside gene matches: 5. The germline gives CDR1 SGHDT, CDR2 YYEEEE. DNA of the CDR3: TGTGCCAGCAGCCAGGACAGGGGAGGCTATGGCTACACCTTC. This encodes CASSQDRGGYGYTF.

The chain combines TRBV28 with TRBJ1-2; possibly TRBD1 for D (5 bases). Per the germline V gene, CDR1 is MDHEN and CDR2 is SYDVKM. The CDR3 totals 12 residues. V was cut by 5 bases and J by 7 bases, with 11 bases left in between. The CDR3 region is CASSTQGLGYTF. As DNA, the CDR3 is TGTGCCAGCAGTACCCAGGGACTTGGCTACACCTTC.

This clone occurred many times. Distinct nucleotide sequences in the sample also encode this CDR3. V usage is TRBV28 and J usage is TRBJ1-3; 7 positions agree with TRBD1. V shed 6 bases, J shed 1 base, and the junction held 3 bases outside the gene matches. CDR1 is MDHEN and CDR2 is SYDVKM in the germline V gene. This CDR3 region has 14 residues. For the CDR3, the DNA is TGTGCCAGCAGCCCAGGGGGGTCTGGAAACACCATATATTTT. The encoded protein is CASSPGGSGNTIYF.

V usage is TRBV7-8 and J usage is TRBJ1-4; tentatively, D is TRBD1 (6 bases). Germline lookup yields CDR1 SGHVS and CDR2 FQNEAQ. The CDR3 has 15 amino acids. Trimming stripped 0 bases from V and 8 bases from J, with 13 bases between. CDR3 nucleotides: TGTGCCAGCAGCTTAGCGGGGACATATACCGAAAAACTGTTTTTT. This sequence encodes CASSLAGTYTEKLFF.

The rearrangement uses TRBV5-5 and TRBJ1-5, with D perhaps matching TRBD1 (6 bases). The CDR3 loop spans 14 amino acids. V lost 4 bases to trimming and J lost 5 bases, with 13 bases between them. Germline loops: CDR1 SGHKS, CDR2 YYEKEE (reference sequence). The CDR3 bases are TGTGCCAGCAGCGTGGGGGGCCTTCATCAGCCCCAGCATTTT. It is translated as CASSVGGLHQPQHF.